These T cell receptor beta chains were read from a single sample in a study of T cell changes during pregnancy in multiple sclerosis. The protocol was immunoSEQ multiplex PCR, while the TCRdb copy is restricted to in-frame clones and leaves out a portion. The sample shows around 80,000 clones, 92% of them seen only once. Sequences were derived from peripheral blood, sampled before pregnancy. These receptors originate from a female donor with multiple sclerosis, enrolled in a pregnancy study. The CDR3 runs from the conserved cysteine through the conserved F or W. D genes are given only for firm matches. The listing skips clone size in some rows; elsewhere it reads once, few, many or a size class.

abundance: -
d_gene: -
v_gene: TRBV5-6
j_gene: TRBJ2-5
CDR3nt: TGTGCCAGCAGCGCTTCGGGTGGAGAGACCCAGTACTTC
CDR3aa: CASSASGGETQYF

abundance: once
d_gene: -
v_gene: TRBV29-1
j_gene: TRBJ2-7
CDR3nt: TGCAGCGGGACGACGGGAGACTACGAGCAGTACTTC
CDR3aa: CSGTTGDYEQYF

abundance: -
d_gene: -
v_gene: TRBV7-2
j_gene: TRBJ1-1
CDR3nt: TGTGCCAGCAGCTCACTCTACAGGGATATAAACACTGAAGCTTTCTTT
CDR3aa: CASSSLYRDINTEAFF

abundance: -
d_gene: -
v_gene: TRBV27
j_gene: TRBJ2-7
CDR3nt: TGTGCCAGCAGTTTTGGGGTCAGGGACGAGCAGTACTTC
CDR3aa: CASSFGVRDEQYF

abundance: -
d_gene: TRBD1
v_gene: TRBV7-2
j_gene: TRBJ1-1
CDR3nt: TGTGCCAGCAGCTTACGTTCGGCAAACAGGGGAAGGAACACTGAAGCTTTCTTT
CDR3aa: CASSLRSANRGRNTEAFF

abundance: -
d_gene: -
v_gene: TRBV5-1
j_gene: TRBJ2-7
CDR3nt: TGCGCCAGCAGCTTTCTCGGCGAGCAGTACTTC
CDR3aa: CASSFLGEQYF

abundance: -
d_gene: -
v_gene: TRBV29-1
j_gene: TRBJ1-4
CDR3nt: TGCAGCGTTGAGGGGGCTAGGACTAATGAAAAACTGTTTTTT
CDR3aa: CSVEGARTNEKLFF

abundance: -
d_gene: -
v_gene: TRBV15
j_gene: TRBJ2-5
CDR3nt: TGTGCCACCAGCAGAGACCTAAAAGAGACCCAGTACTTC
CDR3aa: CATSRDLKETQYF

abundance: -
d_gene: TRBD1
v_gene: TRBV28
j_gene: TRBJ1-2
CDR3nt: TGTGCCAGCAGTTTAGTATTAGAGGGGGCGCGAGGCTACACCTTC
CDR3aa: CASSLVLEGARGYTF

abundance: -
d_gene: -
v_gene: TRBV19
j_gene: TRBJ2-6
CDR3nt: TGTGCCACCCACAACGGGCTGAGGGCCTCTGGGGCCAACGTCCTGACTTTC
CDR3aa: CATHNGLRASGANVLTF

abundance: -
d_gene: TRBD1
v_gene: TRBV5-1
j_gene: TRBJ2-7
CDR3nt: TGCGCCAGCAGGTGGGGGACAGGAATTCCCTACGAGCAGTACTTC
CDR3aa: CASRWGTGIPYEQYF

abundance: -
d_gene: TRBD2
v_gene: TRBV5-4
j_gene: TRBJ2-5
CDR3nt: TGTGCCAGCAGCGGGGGACTAGTCCGGGAGACCCAGTACTTC
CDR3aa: CASSGGLVRETQYF

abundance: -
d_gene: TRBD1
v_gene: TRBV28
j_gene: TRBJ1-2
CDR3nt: TGTGCCAGCAGACGGACAGGGGCCGACTCAGGTGGCTACACCTTC
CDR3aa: CASRRTGADSGGYTF

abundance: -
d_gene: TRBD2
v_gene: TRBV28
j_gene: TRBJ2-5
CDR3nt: TGTGCCAGCAGTTTATTGGGACTAGCGGGAGTACAAGAGACCCAGTACTTC
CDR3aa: CASSLLGLAGVQETQYF

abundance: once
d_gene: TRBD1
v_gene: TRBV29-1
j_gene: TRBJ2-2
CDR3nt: TGCAGCGTTGCGGGGGACAGGGTACCCGGGGAGCTGTTTTTT
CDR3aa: CSVAGDRVPGELFF

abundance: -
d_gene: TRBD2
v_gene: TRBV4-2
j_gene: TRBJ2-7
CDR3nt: TGTGCCAGCAGCCAAGGCCCGTGGCTAGCGGGGAATTCCTACGAGCAGTACTTC
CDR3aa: CASSQGPWLAGNSYEQYF

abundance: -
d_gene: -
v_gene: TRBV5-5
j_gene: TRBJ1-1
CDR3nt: TGTGCCAGCAGCTTGACTAAACACGAGGGCACTGGGGACACTGAAGCTTTCTTT
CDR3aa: CASSLTKHEGTGDTEAFF

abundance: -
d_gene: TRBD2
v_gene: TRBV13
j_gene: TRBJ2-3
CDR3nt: TGTGCCAGCAGCTCCGGGAGGGCCCGAAATACGCAGTATTTT
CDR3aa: CASSSGRARNTQYF

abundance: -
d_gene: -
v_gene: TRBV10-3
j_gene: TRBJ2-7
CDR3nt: TGTGCCTCCAAAGTGGGGGCTGACTACGAGCAGTACTTC
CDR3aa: CASKVGADYEQYF

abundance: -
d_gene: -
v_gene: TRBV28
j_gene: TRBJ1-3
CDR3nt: TGTGCCAGCACCTGGGGGGGCGCCCGCTCTGGAAACACCATATATTTT
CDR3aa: CASTWGGARSGNTIYF

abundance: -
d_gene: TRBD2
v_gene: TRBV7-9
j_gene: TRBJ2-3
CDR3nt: TGTGCCAGCAGCACCGGGGGGGATACGCAGTATTTT
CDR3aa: CASSTGGDTQYF

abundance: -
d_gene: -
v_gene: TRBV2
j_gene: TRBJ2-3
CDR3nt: TGTGCCAGCGGACGGCGGGGTCGCACAGATACGCAGTATTTT
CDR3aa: CASGRRGRTDTQYF

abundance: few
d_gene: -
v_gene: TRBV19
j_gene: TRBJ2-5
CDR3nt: TGTGCCAGTAGTATAGTAGGAGACGGAAAGACCCAGTACTTC
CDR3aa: CASSIVGDGKTQYF

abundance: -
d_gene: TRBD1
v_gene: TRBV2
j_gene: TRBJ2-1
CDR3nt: TGTGCCAGCAGTCCTAACAGGGGGCAGTTCTTC
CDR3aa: CASSPNRGQFF

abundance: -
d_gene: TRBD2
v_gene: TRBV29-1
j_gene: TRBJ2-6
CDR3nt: TGCAGCGTTGAATCGCGGGAGGATTTCGGGGCCAACGTCCTGACTTTC
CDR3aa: CSVESREDFGANVLTF

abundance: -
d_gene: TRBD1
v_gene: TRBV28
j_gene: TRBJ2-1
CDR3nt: TGTGCCAGCGGGAGCCGGACAGGGTCCTACAATGAGCAGTTCTTC
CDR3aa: CASGSRTGSYNEQFF

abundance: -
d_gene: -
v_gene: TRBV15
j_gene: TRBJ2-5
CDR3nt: TGTGCCACCAGCAGAGATCGCGGCCGACAGGTCCAAGAGACCCAGTACTTC
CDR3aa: CATSRDRGRQVQETQYF

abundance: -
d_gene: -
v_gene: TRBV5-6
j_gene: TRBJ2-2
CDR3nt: TGTGCCAGCAACTTACTACAGGGCCCCGGGGAGCTGTTTTTT
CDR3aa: CASNLLQGPGELFF

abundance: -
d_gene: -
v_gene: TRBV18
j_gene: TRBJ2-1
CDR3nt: TGTGCCAGCTCCCCCGGGAGCAATGAGCAGTTCTTC
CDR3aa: CASSPGSNEQFF

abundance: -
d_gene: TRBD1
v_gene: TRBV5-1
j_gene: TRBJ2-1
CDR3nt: TGCGCCAGCAACCGGATTCCGGGACAGGGCTACAATGAGCAGTTCTTC
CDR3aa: CASNRIPGQGYNEQFF

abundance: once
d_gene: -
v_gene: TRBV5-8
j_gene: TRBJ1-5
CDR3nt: TGTGCCAGCAGCTTGCAGGGTCAGCCCCAGCATTTT
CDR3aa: CASSLQGQPQHF

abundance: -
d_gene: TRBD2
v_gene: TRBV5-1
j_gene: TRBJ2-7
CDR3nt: TGCGCCAGCAGCCCCGGCGGACTAGCTCACGAGCAGTACTTC
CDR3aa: CASSPGGLAHEQYF

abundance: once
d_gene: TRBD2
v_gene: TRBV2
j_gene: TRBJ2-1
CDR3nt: TGTGCCAGCATGAGGCTAGCGGGAGTTGGCAATGAGCAGTTCTTC
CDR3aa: CASMRLAGVGNEQFF

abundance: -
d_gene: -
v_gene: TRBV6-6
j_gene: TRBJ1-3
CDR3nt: TGTGCCAGCAGTTTTGGGACACCTGGAAACACCATATATTTT
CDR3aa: CASSFGTPGNTIYF

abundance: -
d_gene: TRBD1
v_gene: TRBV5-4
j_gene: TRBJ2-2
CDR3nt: TGTGCCAGCAGCCCGAGGGGACAGGGGGCGCTCACCGGGGAGCTGTTTTTT
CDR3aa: CASSPRGQGALTGELFF

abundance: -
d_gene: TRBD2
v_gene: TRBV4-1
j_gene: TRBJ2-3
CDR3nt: TGCGCCAGCAGCCAAGACGGGACTAGCGGGAGCGCAGATACGCAGTATTTT
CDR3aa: CASSQDGTSGSADTQYF

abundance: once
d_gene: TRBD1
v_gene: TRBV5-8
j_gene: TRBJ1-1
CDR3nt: TGTGCCAGCAGCTGGGGACAGGGGGCCACTGAAGCTTTCTTT
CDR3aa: CASSWGQGATEAFF

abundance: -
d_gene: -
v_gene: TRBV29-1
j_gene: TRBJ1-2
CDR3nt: TGCAGCGTTGAAAGCCCTAACTATGGCTACACCTTC
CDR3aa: CSVESPNYGYTF

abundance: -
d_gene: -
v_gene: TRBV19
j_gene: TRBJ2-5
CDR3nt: TGTGCCAGTAGAGGCAGGGCCGGGGAGACCCAGTACTTC
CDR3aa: CASRGRAGETQYF

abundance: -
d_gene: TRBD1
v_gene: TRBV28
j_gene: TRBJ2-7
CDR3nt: TGTGCCAGCAGCCAGACAGGGCACTCCTACGAGCAGTACTTC
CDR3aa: CASSQTGHSYEQYF

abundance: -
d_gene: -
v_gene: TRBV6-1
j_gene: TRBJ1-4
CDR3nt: TGTGCCAGCATAGAGGACAGCTTAATAAAGGGGGTGTTTTTT
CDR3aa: CASIEDSLIKGVFF

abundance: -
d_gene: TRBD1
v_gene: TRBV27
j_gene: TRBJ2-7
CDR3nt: TGTGCCAGCAGTTTATCCGGGGGGACAGGGGGGGTTTACGAGCAGTACTTC
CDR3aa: CASSLSGGTGGVYEQYF

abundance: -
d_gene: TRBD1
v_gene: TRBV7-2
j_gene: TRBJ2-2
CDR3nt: TGTGCCAGCAGCAGGGACAGGGCCATTACCGGGGAGCTGTTTTTT
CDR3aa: CASSRDRAITGELFF

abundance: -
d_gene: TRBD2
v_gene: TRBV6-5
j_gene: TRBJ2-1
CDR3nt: TGTGCCAGCAGACTGACTAGCGGGGTCTACAATGAGCAGTTCTTC
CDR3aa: CASRLTSGVYNEQFF

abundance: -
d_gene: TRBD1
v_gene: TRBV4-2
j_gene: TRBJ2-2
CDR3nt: TGTGCCAGCAGCCCGAGACAGGGGGAATTGGTTTCCGGGGAGCTGTTTTTT
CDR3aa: CASSPRQGELVSGELFF

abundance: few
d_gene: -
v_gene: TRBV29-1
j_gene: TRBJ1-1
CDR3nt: TGCAGCGTGAACAGGGCGACTGAAGCTTTCTTT
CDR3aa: CSVNRATEAFF

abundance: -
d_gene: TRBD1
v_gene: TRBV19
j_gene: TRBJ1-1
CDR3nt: TGTGCCAGTAGCCCGGGACAGGGGATATCTGAAGCTTTCTTT
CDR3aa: CASSPGQGISEAFF

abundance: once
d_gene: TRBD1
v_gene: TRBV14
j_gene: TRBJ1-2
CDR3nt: TGTGCCAGCAGCCAAGATCTGACAGGGGTGAGAGGCTACACCTTC
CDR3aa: CASSQDLTGVRGYTF

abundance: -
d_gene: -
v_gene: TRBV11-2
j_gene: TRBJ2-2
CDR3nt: TGTGCCAGCAGCTTAGTCGCGGGGTCGAACACCGGGGAGCTGTTTTTT
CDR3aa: CASSLVAGSNTGELFF

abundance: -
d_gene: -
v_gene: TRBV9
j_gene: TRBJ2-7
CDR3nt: TGTGCCAGCAGCGTAGACTTAGCCTCCTACGAGCAGTACTTC
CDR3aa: CASSVDLASYEQYF

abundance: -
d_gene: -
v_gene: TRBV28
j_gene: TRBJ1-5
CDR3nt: TGTGCCAGCAGATCCGCCATTGGGGCTACGGGCAATCAGCCCCAGCATTTT
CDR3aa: CASRSAIGATGNQPQHF

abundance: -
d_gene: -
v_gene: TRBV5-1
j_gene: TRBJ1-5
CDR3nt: TGCGCCAGCAGCCCCGGGGCAGGGGCTAGCAATCAGCCCCAGCATTTT
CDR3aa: CASSPGAGASNQPQHF

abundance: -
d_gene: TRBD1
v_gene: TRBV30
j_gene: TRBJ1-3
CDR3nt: TGTGCCTGGAGGGGGACAGGGTACGGAAACACCATATATTTT
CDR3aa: CAWRGTGYGNTIYF

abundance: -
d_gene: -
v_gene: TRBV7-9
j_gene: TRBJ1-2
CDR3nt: TGTGCCAGCAGCTTCAGCAGCGGTGGGTTTGGCTACACCTTC
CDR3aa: CASSFSSGGFGYTF

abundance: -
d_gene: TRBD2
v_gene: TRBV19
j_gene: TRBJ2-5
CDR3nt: TGTGCCAGTAGTATAGGGGGGGGACCAAGAGTCCAATCCACCCAGTACTTC
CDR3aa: CASSIGGGPRVQSTQYF

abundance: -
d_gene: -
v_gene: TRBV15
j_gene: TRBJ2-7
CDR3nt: TGTGCCACCAGCGGCTTGGGACAAGGACGGGAGTACTTC
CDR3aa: CATSGLGQGREYF

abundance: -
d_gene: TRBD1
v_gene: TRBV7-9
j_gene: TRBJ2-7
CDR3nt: TGTGCCAGCAGCTTAGCCCCGGGACAGGGACCCTACGAGCAGTACTTC
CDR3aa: CASSLAPGQGPYEQYF

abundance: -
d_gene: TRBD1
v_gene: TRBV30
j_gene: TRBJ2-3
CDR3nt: TGTGCCTGGAACAGGGGTACAGATACGCAGTATTTT
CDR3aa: CAWNRGTDTQYF

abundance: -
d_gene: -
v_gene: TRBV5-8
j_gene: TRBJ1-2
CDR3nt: TGTGCCAGCAGCCCGGACCGGGGAAATGGCTACACCTTC
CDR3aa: CASSPDRGNGYTF